This entry lists 30 T cell receptor beta chains sequenced from one sample in a study of T cells in Graves' hyperthyroidism and ophthalmopathy. RNA transcripts provided the source from which TCR beta CDR3 regions were amplified. A first-round RT-PCR of the TCR CDR3 used the HTBI primer set. TCRdb independently ran MiXCR on the multiplex PCR reads; one entry per CDR3 protein. The profile shows over 250,000 distinct CDR3 sequences, 25% to 30% of them singletons. Sequenced: blood. Every receptor here comes from a man aged 35 to 55 with Graves' hyperthyroidism that later progressed to Graves' ophthalmopathy.

The chain recombines TRBV28 with TRBJ1-2; possible D gene TRBD1, 6 bases. With 9 bases removed from V and 6 bases from J, the gap between germline ends came to 17 bases. Germline V lookup: CDR1 MDHEN, CDR2 SYDVKM. This CDR3 comprises 13 residues. The CDR3 reads CASQWTAIDGYTF. Written as DNA, the CDR3 is TGTGCCAGTCAATGGACAGCGATTGATGGCTACACCTTC.

This clonotype was observed a handful of times. This chain connects TRBV18 to TRBJ2-7, with D perhaps TRBD1 (5 bases). This CDR3 contains 16 residues. Trimming cost V 2 bases and J 1 base, with 15 bases left between them. Per germline, CDR1 KGHSH and CDR2 LQKENI. The CDR3 here is CASSPSQGRFSYEQYF. The CDR3 bases are TGTGCCAGCTCACCAAGCCAGGGAAGGTTTTCCTACGAGCAGTACTTC. Filled out from reference TRBV18 and TRBJ2-7, the complete variable domain reads NAGVMQNPRHLVRRRGQEARLRCSPMKGHSHVYWYRQLPEEGLKFMVYLQKENIIDESGMPKERFSAEFPKEGPSILRIQQVVRGDSAAYFCASSPSQGRFSYEQYFGPGTRLTVT.

The V call is TRBV6-1, the J call TRBJ2-7; 8 bases line up with TRBD1. From germline, CDR1 is MNHNS and CDR2 SASEGT. J gave up 6 bases and V 7 bases, and 11 bases lay outside the gene matches. CDR3 length: 14 residues. The DNA for the CDR3 is TGTGCCAGCACACTCACCAGGGGGCAAGGCGAGCAGTACTTC. Translated: CASTLTRGQGEQYF.

This clonotype was recorded many times. The gene calls are TRBV5-1 and TRBJ2-7, with 8 bases matching TRBD1. Germline values: CDR1 SGHRS, CDR2 YFSETQ. The CDR3 covers 17 residues. V shed 2 bases, J shed 1 base, and the junction held 11 bases outside the gene matches. The CDR3 protein is CASSFALGQGSSYEQYF. Here the CDR3 DNA reads TGCGCCAGCAGCTTTGCCCTAGGACAGGGTAGTTCCTACGAGCAGTACTTC.

Ten or more counts support this clonotype. The chain joins TRBV9 to TRBJ2-7, with 8 bases aligning to TRBD1. The CDR3 extends over 15 amino acids. The V gene end was trimmed by 3 bases and the J gene end by 0 bases; junction bases not matched to a gene: 5. The germline V gene encodes CDR1 SGDLS and CDR2 YYNGEE. CDR3 sequence reads: CASSAQGAASYEQYF. The DNA of the CDR3 is TGTGCCAGCAGCGCCCAGGGGGCGGCCTCCTACGAGCAGTACTTC. The full variable domain, completed using reference TRBV9 and TRBJ2-7, is DSGVTQTPKHLITATGQRVTLRCSPRSGDLSVYWYQQSLDQGLQFLIQYYNGEERAKGNILERFSAQQFPDLHSELNLSSLELGDSALYFCASSAQGAASYEQYFGPGTRLTVT.

This chain links TRBV6-1 with TRBJ2-5; 7 nucleotides align to TRBD1. Trimming removed 5 bases from V and 4 bases from J; junction bases left unmatched: 13. The CDR3 is 16 residues long. Germline lookup yields CDR1 MNHNS and CDR2 SASEGT. The CDR3 DNA sequence: TGTGCCAGCAGTAAAGTATATACAGGGGACGGAGAGACCCAGTACTTC. This gives the protein CASSKVYTGDGETQYF.

In this sample, this clonotype turned up a few times. The CDR3 loop reads CASSEYGGYSNQPQHF. The CDR3 nucleotides are TGTGCCAGCAGTGAATACGGGGGTTATAGCAATCAGCCCCAGCATTTT. The chain employs TRBV6-1 and TRBJ1-5, with D perhaps matching TRBD1 (5 bases). Trimming took 2 bases from V and 0 from J, leaving 11 bases between them. Looked up from germline, CDR1 is MNHNS and CDR2 is SASEGT. The CDR3 is 16 residues long.

This clonotype has ten or more counts. The genes are TRBV12-3 or TRBV12-4 and TRBJ1-1, with unresolved D. The length of the CDR3 is 11 residues. V shed 5 bases and J shed 6 bases, with 7 bases lying between them. In DNA, the CDR3 is TGTGCCAGCAGTCCCCAGGCTGAAGCTTTCTTT. It yields the protein CASSPQAEAFF.

The chain couples TRBV19 to TRBJ2-7, with D uncertain. Trimming stripped 2 bases from V and 5 bases from J, with 4 bases between. The CDR3 contains 11 residues. Germline V lookup: CDR1 LNHDA, CDR2 SQIVND (reference sequence). CDR3 residues: CASSIYNEQYF. The DNA of the CDR3 is TGTGCCAGTAGTATATACAACGAGCAGTACTTC.

This clonotype was observed many times. This chain joins TRBV6-2 or TRBV6-3 and TRBJ1-1; 8 bases fit TRBD1. CDR3 length: 14 amino acids. V lost 2 bases, J lost 5 bases, and 4 bases stayed unmatched. CDR1 and CDR2 from the germline V gene are MNHEY and SVGEGT. The CDR3 DNA follows: TGTGCCAGCAGTTACCAGGGGGCCAGAACTGAAGCTTTCTTT. Its protein product is CASSYQGARTEAFF.

This clonotype was observed at least ten times. The chain employs TRBV20-1 and TRBJ1-1, with 9 positions matching TRBD1. The CDR3 covers 17 residues. The germline V gene has CDR1 DFQATT and CDR2 SNEGSKA (reference sequence). The junction had 20 bases not matched to a gene; V was cut back by 1 base and J by 11 bases. CDR3 amino acids: CSARGSSRDRALKRAFF. The CDR3 DNA follows: TGCAGTGCTAGAGGATCCTCCAGGGACAGGGCATTGAAAAGGGCTTTCTTT.

This clonotype has at least ten counts. This chain uses TRBV4-3 with TRBJ2-7, with TRBD2 matching 9 bases. This CDR3 comprises 14 residues. V gave up 0 bases and J gave up 8 bases; unmatched junction bases: 5. Germline values: CDR1 LGHNA, CDR2 YSLEER. Written as DNA, the CDR3 is TGCGCCAGCAGCCAAGACGTGCTAGCGGGAAAGCAGTACTTC. It yields the protein CASSQDVLAGKQYF.

This clonotype occurred many times. V gene TRBV5-1 combines with J gene TRBJ1-2; perhaps TRBD1 as D (6 bases). CDR3 size: 12 residues. Trimming shortened V by 3 bases and J by 8 bases, and 11 bases separated the two germline ends. Germline loops: CDR1 SGHRS, CDR2 YFSETQ. CDR3 in amino acids: CASSSDRSGYTF. For the CDR3, the DNA is TGCGCCAGCAGCTCTGACAGGTCCGGCTACACCTTC.

This clonotype was counted many times. The CDR3 bases are TGTGCCAGCAGCCTGAACAGGGGTACGACCTACAATGAGCAGTTCTTC. It is translated as CASSLNRGTTYNEQFF. This chain uses TRBV11-3 with TRBJ2-1; 7 nucleotides line up with TRBD1. CDR1 and CDR2 (germline): SGHNT, YENEEA. The CDR3 spans 16 residues. V shed 5 bases and J 2 bases; nucleotides not matched to a gene: 9.

This clonotype was seen at least ten times. This sequence joins TRBV6-4 and TRBJ2-7; 9 nucleotides agree with TRBD1. The V segment lost 4 bases and the J segment 5 bases; nucleotides outside the gene matches: 12. The CDR3 contains 16 residues. In germline, CDR1 is MRHNA, CDR2 SNTAGT. Here the CDR3 reads CASSAPEQGAGDEQYF. The DNA of the CDR3 is TGTGCCAGCAGTGCCCCAGAACAGGGGGCCGGCGACGAGCAGTACTTC.

This clonotype was recorded at least ten times. The rearrangement joins TRBV12-3 or TRBV12-4 to TRBJ1-6, with 7 bases matching TRBD1. The CDR3 runs to 13 residues. V gave up 5 bases and J gave up 9 bases; unmatched junction bases: 4. The CDR3 is CASSRQGGSPLHF. Written as DNA, the CDR3 is TGTGCCAGCAGTAGACAGGGAGGTTCACCCCTCCACTTT.

This clonotype was recorded many times. The V gene is TRBV19, the J gene TRBJ2-5; no clear D gene. This CDR3 is built from 14 residues. Germline-derived CDR1 and CDR2 are LNHDA and SQIVND (reference sequence). Trimming took off 3 bases at V and 2 bases at J, with 10 bases between the two ends. The CDR3 region is CASSMGTLQETQYF. As DNA, the CDR3 is TGTGCCAGTAGTATGGGAACATTACAAGAGACCCAGTACTTC.

This clonotype was seen many times. This chain links TRBV29-1 with TRBJ2-7, with TRBD1 identical over 9 bases. CDR3 length equals 19 residues. CDR1 and CDR2 from the germline V gene are SQVTM and ANQGSEA. CDR3 sequence: CSARRRTGEFEIPPVEQYF. The DNA of the CDR3 is TGCAGTGCCCGAAGGCGGACAGGGGAGTTTGAGATTCCCCCGGTCGAGCAGTACTTC.

This clonotype was counted ten times or more. V is TRBV24-1 and J is TRBJ2-5; D may be TRBD1 (6 bases). The CDR3 contains 16 residues. Germline V CDR1 and CDR2: KGHDR, SFDVKD. Trimming left V 4 bases short and J 2 bases short, with 16 bases between. The chain's CDR3 is CATSDPGEGYQETQYF. The CDR3 DNA follows: TGTGCCACCAGTGACCCAGGGGAAGGGTATCAAGAGACCCAGTACTTC.

This chain links TRBV28 with TRBJ2-2, with 9 bases matching TRBD2. Trimming cost V 3 bases and J 2 bases; bases outside gene matches: 10. CDR1 is MDHEN, CDR2 SYDVKM, per germline. The length of the CDR3 is 18 residues. The CDR3 loop is CASSFILTSGINTGELFF. CDR3 nucleotides: TGTGCCAGCAGTTTCATCTTGACTAGCGGAATAAACACCGGGGAGCTGTTTTTT.

This clonotype was detected ten times or more. V usage is TRBV29-1 and J usage is TRBJ1-1; D is undetermined. The germline V and J ends were trimmed by 7 bases and 1 base, with 10 bases remaining between them. This CDR3 is built from 12 residues. Germline CDR1 and CDR2: SQVTM and ANQGSEA. The CDR3 reads CSGGPQNTEAFF. The CDR3 DNA reads TGCAGCGGCGGGCCGCAGAACACTGAAGCTTTCTTT.

The sample holds one count of this clonotype. The gene calls are TRBV27 and TRBJ1-6, with unresolved D. The CDR3 totals 14 residues. Germline V gives CDR1 MNHEY, CDR2 SMNVEV (reference sequence). V was trimmed by 3 bases and J by 8 bases, leaving 11 bases between them. The CDR3 DNA reads TGTGCCAGCAGTTTGCCAAGCAGAGATTCACCCCTCCACTTT. Its protein product is CASSLPSRDSPLHF.

The rearrangement joins TRBV27 to TRBJ1-6, with no clear D. The CDR3 contains 19 residues. Germline V gene sequence: CDR1 MNHEY, CDR2 SMNVEV (reference sequence). The germline V and J ends were trimmed by 2 bases and 0 bases, with 17 bases remaining between them. This CDR3 is CASSLLYFPESSYNSPLHF. The CDR3 DNA is TGTGCCAGCAGTTTACTTTATTTTCCAGAGAGCTCCTATAATTCACCCCTCCACTTT.

The chain links TRBV6-1 to TRBJ2-4; 8 positions match TRBD2. Germline V gives CDR1 MNHNS, CDR2 SASEGT. This CDR3 contains 15 residues. Trimming at V came to 8 bases and at J to 8 bases, leaving 14 bases not matched to a gene. This CDR3 is CASALSGPGRDIQYF. As DNA, the CDR3 is TGTGCCAGCGCTCTCTCAGGCCCCGGGAGGGACATTCAGTACTTC.

This clonotype was seen repeatedly, ten times or more. This chain links TRBV24-1 with TRBJ1-5; D might be TRBD1 (5 bases). Germline V gene data show CDR1 as KGHDR and CDR2 as SFDVKD. The CDR3 runs to 16 residues. Trimming shortened V by 3 bases and J by 3 bases, and 14 bases separated the two germline ends. The CDR3 nucleotides read TGTGCCACCAGTGATAATGACAGACAGTTCAATCAGCCCCAGCATTTT. As protein: CATSDNDRQFNQPQHF.

This clonotype came up many times. The J gene is TRBJ2-1, the V gene TRBV11-1; a weak D match, TRBD2 (6 bases). The V gene lost 5 bases and the J gene lost 2 bases, with 16 bases spanning the gap. This CDR3 is built from 16 residues. The V gene's germline CDR1 is SGHAT and CDR2 FQDESV (reference sequence). CDR3 in DNA: TGTGCCAGCAGCCAACGCCGGACTACCCCCTACAATGAGCAGTTCTTC. This sequence encodes CASSQRRTTPYNEQFF.

This clonotype was detected ten times or more. The J gene is TRBJ2-3, the V gene TRBV15, with D perhaps matching TRBD2 (5 bases). V lost 5 bases, J lost 5 bases, and 11 bases lay in between. The CDR3 spans 13 residues. The germline gives CDR1 LNHNV, CDR2 YYDKDF (reference sequence). As DNA, the CDR3 is TGTGCCACCAGCCGGCTAGCTGGAGATACGCAGTATTTT. Translating it yields CATSRLAGDTQYF.

This clonotype was seen repeatedly, ten times or more. This chain uses TRBV9 with TRBJ2-7; D possibly corresponds to TRBD1 (5 bases). Looked up from germline, CDR1 is SGDLS and CDR2 is YYNGEE. V lost 3 bases and J 0 bases, leaving 7 bases between the germline ends. The CDR3 loop spans 13 amino acids. CDR3 DNA sequence: TGTGCCAGCAGCGAAGGACACTCCTACGAGCAGTACTTC. Translated, it gives CASSEGHSYEQYF.

This clonotype has at least ten counts. The V call is TRBV28, the J call TRBJ1-5, with a weak D call TRBD1 (6 bases). Trimming shortened V by 3 bases and J by 3 bases, and 15 bases separated the two germline ends. The CDR3 extends over 16 amino acids. Germline CDR1 and CDR2: MDHEN and SYDVKM. The CDR3 DNA reads TGTGCCAGCAGTTTGGGACACCGGATCTCCAATCAGCCCCAGCATTTT. Residues: CASSLGHRISNQPQHF.

The chain joins TRBV19 to TRBJ1-2; tentative D call: TRBD1 (6 bases). There are 13 residues in the CDR3. V gave up 10 bases and J gave up 3 bases, with 15 bases separating them. Germline V CDR1 and CDR2: LNHDA, SQIVND (reference sequence). In DNA, the CDR3 is TGTGCCACCGCGACTGCAGGGGACTATGGCTACACCTTC. It yields the protein CATATAGDYGYTF.